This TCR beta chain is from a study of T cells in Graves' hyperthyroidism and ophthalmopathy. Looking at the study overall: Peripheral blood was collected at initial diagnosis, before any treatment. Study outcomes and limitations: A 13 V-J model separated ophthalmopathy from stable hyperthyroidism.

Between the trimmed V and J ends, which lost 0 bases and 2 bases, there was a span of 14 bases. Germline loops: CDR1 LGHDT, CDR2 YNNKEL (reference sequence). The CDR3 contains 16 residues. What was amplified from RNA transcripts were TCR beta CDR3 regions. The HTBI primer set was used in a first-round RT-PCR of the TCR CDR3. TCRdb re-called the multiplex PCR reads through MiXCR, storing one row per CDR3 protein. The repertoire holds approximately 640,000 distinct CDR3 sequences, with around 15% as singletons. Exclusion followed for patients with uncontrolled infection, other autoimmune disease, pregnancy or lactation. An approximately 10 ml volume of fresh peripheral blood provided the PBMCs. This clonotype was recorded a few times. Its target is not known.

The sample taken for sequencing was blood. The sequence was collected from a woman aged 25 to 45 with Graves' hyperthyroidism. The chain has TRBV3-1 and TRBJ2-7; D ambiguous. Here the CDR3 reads CASSQDTDTGPYEQYF. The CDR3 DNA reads TGTGCCAGCAGCCAAGATACAGACACCGGACCCTACGAGCAGTACTTC.